The clone carrying this T cell receptor (beta chain) showed up many times. This entry belongs to a study of CD8+CD57+ T cells in acquired aplastic anemia. Study at large: CD4+ reads averaged about 10.8 million in healthy donors.

Trimming pared 3 bases from V and 1 base from J, leaving 9 bases between. The CDR3 extends over 14 amino acids. CDR1 and CDR2 from the germline V gene are KGHSH and LQKENI. Genomic DNA, serving as template, underwent TCR beta VDJ and CDR3 profiling. TCRdb processed the reads anew with MiXCR; each CDR3 protein has one entry. The data contain 130,000 or so distinct CDR3 sequences, about 40% of them singletons. The clonotype comes from a human donor in good health, serving as a control. V is TRBV18 and J is TRBJ1-1; no clear D. The source material was sorted CD4+, CD8+, or CD8+CD57+ T cells (not recorded which) from PBMCs. The CDR3 bases are TGTGCCAGCTCACCGGTGGTGACGAACACTGAAGCTTTCTTT. The encoded protein is CASSPVVTNTEAFF.